These T cell receptor beta chains were read from a single sample in a study of long-term antiretroviral therapy in people with HIV. Method: immunoSEQ multiplex PCR; TCRdb's copy keeps in-frame clones and lacks some. The table records tens of thousands of clones, about three quarters of them present only once. This sample comprised unsorted PBMCs, obtained 3.1 years after starting antiretroviral therapy. All receptors derive from a woman aged 45-60 years with HIV. CDR3s include the opening cysteine and the closing phenylalanine or tryptophan. A D gene is named only where the DNA matches it firmly. Expanded clones get a size class; other rows say once, few or many, or leave the size out.

clone size | D gene | J gene | V gene | CDR3 DNA | CDR3 protein
NA | NA | TRBJ1-1 | TRBV9 | TGTGCCAGCAGTCGGACGGTGAACACTGAAGCTTTCTTT | CASSRTVNTEAFF
NA | NA | TRBJ1-2 | TRBV12-5 | TGTGCTAGTGGTTTGGGCGAGCTTTGGGGTGGCTACACCTTC | CASGLGELWGGYTF
NA | NA | TRBJ2-5 | TRBV30 | TGTGCCTGGAGTGTACTGAGGGGGGGGACGAAGACCCAGTACTTC | CAWSVLRGGTKTQYF
NA | TRBD1 | TRBJ2-7 | TRBV11-2 | TGTGCCAGCAGCCCGGGACAGTCGGTCTACGAGCAGTACTTC | CASSPGQSVYEQYF
NA | NA | TRBJ1-1 | TRBV5-1 | TGCGCCAGCAGCCTTGGGGGGGCGAGTACTGAAGCTTTCTTT | CASSLGGASTEAFF
NA | NA | TRBJ1-1 | TRBV6-6 | TGTGCCAGCGTTACATTCGACGAGATGACGAACACTGAAGCTTTCTTT | CASVTFDEMTNTEAFF
NA | NA | TRBJ2-5 | TRBV14 | TGTGCCAGCAGCCAGACGACCAACCAGCTTGGACTGGGACAAGAGACCCAGTACTTC | CASSQTTNQLGLGQETQYF
once | NA | TRBJ2-1 | TRBV9 | TGTGCCAGCAGCGTAGGCTGGGGCCTCAATGAGCAGTTCTTC | CASSVGWGLNEQFF
NA | NA | TRBJ1-6 | TRBV11-2 | TGTGCCAGCAGCTTAGATTCAGCGTATAATTCACCCCTCCACTTT | CASSLDSAYNSPLHF
NA | NA | TRBJ1-4 | TRBV5-1 | TGCGCCAGCAGCTTTACAACCCCCGTGGGTGAAAAACTGTTTTTT | CASSFTTPVGEKLFF
NA | NA | TRBJ1-2 | TRBV19 | TGTGCCAGTGGGCCAGGGACATATGGCTACACCTTC | CASGPGTYGYTF
NA | TRBD2 | TRBJ2-5 | TRBV7-9 | TGTGCCAGCAGCTCCTCTGGTAGCGGGGAGGGAGAGACCCAGTACTTC | CASSSSGSGEGETQYF
NA | NA | TRBJ2-3 | TRBV9 | TGTGCCAGCAGCGTAGGGTCAGGGAGAGATACGCAGTATTTT | CASSVGSGRDTQYF
NA | NA | TRBJ2-1 | TRBV5-1 | TGCGCCAGCAGCTTGCCGACAGCCAACAATGAGCAGTTCTTC | CASSLPTANNEQFF
medium-sized | NA | TRBJ2-1 | TRBV6-4 | TGTGCCAGCAGTGACATTGGGGGAGACAATGAGCAGTTCTTC | CASSDIGGDNEQFF
NA | TRBD1 | TRBJ1-1 | TRBV14 | TGTGCCAGCAGCCGCAACGTCAGGGGGGGGGCTTTCTTT | CASSRNVRGGAFF
NA | NA | TRBJ2-3 | TRBV7-2 | TGTGCCAGCAGCTTCGGCAGGGCAGATACGCAGTATTTT | CASSFGRADTQYF
NA | TRBD1 | TRBJ1-5 | TRBV2 | TGTGCCAGCACATCCGTACCCGGGACAGGTCATTATAGCAATCAGCCCCAGCATTTT | CASTSVPGTGHYSNQPQHF
NA | NA | TRBJ1-3 | TRBV30 | TGTGCCTGGAGTGTACGTTCAGCCAGCTCTGGAAACACCATATATTTT | CAWSVRSASSGNTIYF
NA | NA | TRBJ2-5 | TRBV2 | TGTGCCAGCAGTTCCCCGTGGGGACAAGAGACCCAGTACTTC | CASSSPWGQETQYF
NA | TRBD2 | TRBJ2-3 | TRBV7-3 | TGTGCCAGCAGCTCCCTAGCGGGGGAGAGGGATACGCAGTATTTT | CASSSLAGERDTQYF
NA | TRBD1 | TRBJ2-1 | TRBV5-4 | TGTGCCAGCAGCATGACAGGGGTTGGGGGTCCCTACAATGAGCAGTTCTTC | CASSMTGVGGPYNEQFF
NA | NA | TRBJ2-7 | TRBV5-6 | TGTGCCAGCAGCTCTGGAGGGGCAGTCTACGAGCAGTACTTC | CASSSGGAVYEQYF
once | NA | TRBJ2-3 | TRBV6-5 | TGTGCCAGCAGTCAGAACGCAGATACGCAGTATTTT | CASSQNADTQYF
NA | NA | TRBJ2-5 | TRBV7-3 | TGTGCCAGCAGCTTGGAGGAGGGAGAGACCCAGTACTTC | CASSLEEGETQYF
once | NA | TRBJ2-2 | TRBV30 | TGTGCCTGGAGTGTAGGCGGGACAGTAAACACCGGGGAGCTGTTTTTT | CAWSVGGTVNTGELFF
NA | TRBD2 | TRBJ2-1 | TRBV6-5 | TGTGCCAGCAACGGGGCGGGGGGGGACAATGAGCAGTTCTTC | CASNGAGGDNEQFF
once | TRBD1 | TRBJ2-7 | TRBV7-3 | TGTGCCAGCAGCTCACAGGGGGCAGGGTACGAGCAGTACTTC | CASSSQGAGYEQYF
few | NA | TRBJ1-4 | TRBV27 | TGTGCCAGCAGAGGGAAAGAAGAAAAACTGTTTTTT | CASRGKEEKLFF
once | TRBD2 | TRBJ2-1 | TRBV7-9 | TGTGCCAGCAGCTACCCGGGTAGCGGGGCGCTTCTGGGATTCTTC | CASSYPGSGALLGFF
NA | TRBD1 | TRBJ2-4 | TRBV5-6 | TGTGCCAGCAGCTTTTGGACAGGTCAACCAGCCAAAAACATTCAGTACTTC | CASSFWTGQPAKNIQYF
NA | TRBD1 | TRBJ1-1 | TRBV11-2 | TGTGCCAGCAGCCCTAAAGGACAGGGAGAAAGGGACACTGAAGCTTTCTTT | CASSPKGQGERDTEAFF
NA | TRBD1 | TRBJ2-5 | TRBV11-3 | TGTGCCAGCAGCTCGACAGGGGGCCCCCAAGAGACCCAGTACTTC | CASSSTGGPQETQYF
NA | NA | TRBJ2-3 | TRBV5-8 | TGTGCCAGCAGCTTGAGAGGGGCAGATACGCAGTATTTT | CASSLRGADTQYF
NA | NA | TRBJ1-6 | TRBV30 | TGTGCCTGGACGTACCAGGGCAGTAATAATTCACCCCTCCACTTT | CAWTYQGSNNSPLHF
NA | NA | TRBJ2-1 | TRBV7-9 | TGTGCCAGCAGCCCAAGGTTGGGTCCCGAGCAGTTCTTC | CASSPRLGPEQFF
NA | NA | TRBJ1-1 | TRBV27 | TGTGCCAGCAGTTTATCGAACGAGGGTGAAGCTTTCTTT | CASSLSNEGEAFF
once | TRBD1 | TRBJ2-1 | TRBV5-1 | TGCGCCAGCAGCTGGGGACAGGGCTCCGGAGAGCAGTTCTTC | CASSWGQGSGEQFF
NA | NA | TRBJ1-1 | TRBV12-5 | TGTGCTAGTGGTTTGGGGGGACGGCAGAACACTGAAGCTTTCTTT | CASGLGGRQNTEAFF
NA | NA | TRBJ2-7 | TRBV5-1 | TGCGCCAGCAGCTTGGGACAGGCTTTCGAGCAGTACTTC | CASSLGQAFEQYF
NA | NA | TRBJ2-5 | TRBV15 | TGTGCCACCAGCAGAGACCCTGGAGGGGGGACACTCCAAGAGACCCAGTACTTC | CATSRDPGGGTLQETQYF
NA | NA | TRBJ1-5 | TRBV5-5 | TGTGCCAGCAGCTTGAGACAAAGCCAGCCCCAGCATTTT | CASSLRQSQPQHF
once | NA | TRBJ2-6 | TRBV5-8 | TGTGCCAGCACGACTTCGACAGGCCTCCCCTCTGGGGCCAACGTCCTGACTTTC | CASTTSTGLPSGANVLTF
NA | NA | TRBJ2-2 | TRBV2 | TGTGCCAGCAGTGACTCCGGGGAGCTGTTTTTT | CASSDSGELFF
NA | NA | TRBJ2-3 | TRBV19 | TGTGCCAGTAGTAATGGGGGGTCAGATACGCAGTATTTT | CASSNGGSDTQYF
once | NA | TRBJ1-1 | TRBV18 | TGTGCCAGCTCACCAAGGGTTGCGAACACTGAAGCTTTCTTT | CASSPRVANTEAFF
NA | NA | TRBJ2-1 | TRBV27 | TGTGCCAGCACCATGGGGTCAGGGGGGTACAATGAGCAGTTCTTC | CASTMGSGGYNEQFF
once | NA | TRBJ2-7 | TRBV28 | TGTGCCAGCAGTTTAGAGGGGAAACCTTACGAGCAGTACTTC | CASSLEGKPYEQYF
NA | NA | TRBJ1-5 | TRBV2 | TGTGCCAGCAGTCTTGACTATCAGCCCCAGCATTTT | CASSLDYQPQHF
NA | NA | TRBJ2-7 | TRBV5-1 | TGCGCCAGCAGCTTACTGGGGGAGCAGTACTTC | CASSLLGEQYF
NA | TRBD1 | TRBJ1-5 | TRBV6-5 | TGTGCCAGCAGGGGGACAGGGACCAATCAGCCCCAGCATTTT | CASRGTGTNQPQHF
NA | NA | TRBJ2-1 | TRBV7-6 | TGTGCCAGCAGCTTAGGGTTGCGGGGCAAATCCTACAATGAGCAGTTCTTC | CASSLGLRGKSYNEQFF
NA | TRBD2 | TRBJ2-5 | TRBV7-9 | TGTGCCAGCAGCACAACTAGCGGCCAAGAGACCCAGTACTTC | CASSTTSGQETQYF
NA | NA | TRBJ1-1 | TRBV27 | TGTGCCAGCAGTCGCCTAACCTCGGACACTGAAGCTTTCTTT | CASSRLTSDTEAFF
NA | TRBD1 | TRBJ1-2 | TRBV7-6 | TGTGCCAGCAGCTTAGTCCCTGAGCAGGGGGACTATGGCTACACCTTC | CASSLVPEQGDYGYTF
NA | NA | TRBJ2-5 | TRBV5-1 | TGCGCCAGCAGCTCTCTTTGGGGATGGCAAGAGACCCAGTACTTC | CASSSLWGWQETQYF
NA | NA | TRBJ2-3 | TRBV5-6 | TGTGCCAGCAGCTACACAGATACGCAGTATTTT | CASSYTDTQYF